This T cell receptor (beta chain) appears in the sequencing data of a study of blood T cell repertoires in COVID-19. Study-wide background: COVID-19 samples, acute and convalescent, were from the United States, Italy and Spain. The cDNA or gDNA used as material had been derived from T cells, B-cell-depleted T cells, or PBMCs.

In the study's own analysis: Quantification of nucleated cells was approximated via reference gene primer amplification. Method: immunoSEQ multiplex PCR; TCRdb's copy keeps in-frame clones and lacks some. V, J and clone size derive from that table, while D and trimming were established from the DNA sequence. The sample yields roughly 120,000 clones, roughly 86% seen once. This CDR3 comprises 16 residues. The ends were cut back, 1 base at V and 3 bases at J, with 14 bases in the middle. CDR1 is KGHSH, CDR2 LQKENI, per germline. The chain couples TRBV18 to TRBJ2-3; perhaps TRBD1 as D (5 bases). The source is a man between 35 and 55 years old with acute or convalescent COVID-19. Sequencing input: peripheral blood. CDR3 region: CASSPRGSRVTDTQYF. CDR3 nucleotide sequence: TGTGCCAGCTCACCACGGGGTAGCAGGGTTACAGATACGCAGTATTTT.